Below are 11 T cell receptor delta chains sequenced from a single sample in a study of gamma-delta T cells after stem cell transplantation. TCRdb reprocessed the RT-PCR reads using CATT. Of about 7,800 delta-chain clones listed, 13% to 15% are singletons. The specimen was gamma-delta T cells. The receptors come from a human donor. It is not recorded whose cells these are; they may come from a transplant donor.

This clone ranks as medium-sized (0.01 to 0.1%). J is TRDJ3 and V is TRDV2; weak D call: TRDD3 (5 bases). V lost 0 bases, J lost 0 bases, and 14 bases lay in between. Per the germline V gene, CDR1 is GEAIGNYY and CDR2 is EKD. The CDR3 consists of 19 residues. This CDR3 is CACDTAGGLSSWDTRQMFF. The CDR3 coding sequence is TGTGCCTGTGACACCGCCGGGGGTCTGAGCTCCTGGGACACCCGACAGATGTTTTTC.

In this sample, this clone is medium-sized. The V and J genes are TRDV2 and TRDJ1; 7 nucleotides line up with TRDD3. Germline loops: CDR1 GEAIGNYY, CDR2 EKD. The CDR3 extends over 19 amino acids. V lost 3 bases to trimming and J lost 0 bases; unmatched junction nucleotides: 18. As DNA, the CDR3 is TGTGCCTGTGACTCCTCCGACTTTACTGGGGACCCGTACACCGATAAACTCATCTTT. This sequence encodes CACDSSDFTGDPYTDKLIF.

This clone occurred a few times. A read error is possible here, since a much larger clone lies one base away. Other DNA variants within this sample encode the same CDR3. The chain joins TRDV2 to TRDJ3; 8 positions agree with TRDD3. This CDR3 contains 19 residues. From germline, CDR1 is GEAIGNYY and CDR2 EKD. This CDR3 is CACDRELGILAWDTRQMFF. The CDR3 bases are TGTGCCTGCGACAGAGAATTGGGGATACTCGCCTGGGACACCCGACAGATGTTTTTC.

The chain links TRDV2 to TRDJ3; D possibly corresponds to TRDD3 (5 bases). Germline loops: CDR1 GEAIGNYY, CDR2 EKD. This CDR3 contains 17 residues. Trimming took 8 bases from V and 0 from J, leaving 16 bases between them. The CDR3 here is CASLNPGGSWDTRQMFF. The CDR3 DNA follows: TGTGCCTCACTAAATCCGGGGGGCTCCTGGGACACCCGACAGATGTTTTTC.

In regard to this clone: A read error is possible here, since a much larger clone lies one base away. The rearrangement uses TRDV2 and TRDJ3, with D possibly TRDD3 on 6 matching bases. Trimming took off 5 bases at V and 3 bases at J, with 19 bases between the two ends. The CDR3 is 18 residues long. Germline CDR1 is GEAIGNYY and CDR2 is EKD. The CDR3 DNA follows: TGTGCCTGTGGCGCGCTTATACCCTGGGGCTGGGACACCCGACAGATGTTTTTC. This codes for CACGALIPWGWDTRQMFF.

Concerning this clone: One base away lies a much larger clone, so this may be a sequencing read error. Other DNA sequences in the same sample also yield this CDR3. The V call is TRDV1, the J call TRDJ1, with TRDD2 matching over 7 bases. The CDR3 extends over 20 amino acids. Germline CDR1 is TSWWSYY and CDR2 is QGS. The CDR3 here is CALGELDSYGRSPYTDKLIF. CDR3 nucleotide sequence: TGTGCCCTTGGGGAACTAGATTCCTACGGGAGGAGCCCGTACACCGATAAACTCATCTTT.

This clone turned up a few times. The genes are TRAV29/DV5 and TRDJ1, with 9 bases matching TRDD2. CDR1 is NSMFDY, CDR2 ISSIKDK, per germline. The J segment lost 1 base and the V segment lost 1 base, leaving 14 bases of the junction unmatched. The length of the CDR3 is 18 residues. Here the CDR3 DNA reads TGTGCAGCAAGCTCACCTTCCTACGAGACCCTGGGCACCGATAAACTCATCTTT. It specifies CAASSPSYETLGTDKLIF.

The chain has TRDV3 and TRDJ1; D uncertain. CDR3 length: 14 residues. V lost 1 base, J lost 0 bases, and 12 bases lay in between. Germline V gives CDR1 TVYSNPD, CDR2 GDNSRS (reference sequence). The CDR3 sequence: CAFIAGLYTDKLIF. CDR3 DNA sequence: TGTGCCTTTATTGCCGGCCTTTACACCGATAAACTCATCTTT.

This clone was seen a few times. A much larger clone differs by one base, so this may be a read error. The chain joins TRDV2 to TRDJ3; TRDD3 matches at 9 bases. The CDR3 has 17 amino acids. The germline V gene has CDR1 GEAIGNYY and CDR2 EKD. CDR3 nucleotides: TGTGCCTGTGACATACTGGGGGACTCCCGGGACACCCGACAGATGTTTTTC. As protein: CACDILGDSRDTRQMFF.

This clone has only a few counts. Since a much larger clone is just one base distant, this may be a read error. V usage is TRDV1 and J usage is TRDJ1, with D perhaps matching TRDD3 (6 bases). This CDR3 has 17 amino acids. Germline V gene lookup returns CDR1 TSWWSYY and CDR2 QGS. The germline V and J ends were trimmed by 0 bases and 0 bases, with 14 bases remaining between them. CDR3 sequence (DNA): TGTGCTCTTGGGGAACTTCGGTGGGTGGGGGACACCGATAAACTCATCTTT. Translated: CALGELRWVGDTDKLIF.

This clone is classed as medium-sized (0.01 to 0.1%). In the same sample, other DNA sequences code for this CDR3. The CDR3 nucleotides read TGTGCCTGTGACACTGGGGGATACGGTTCTTGGGACACCCGACAGATGTTTTTC. Its translation: CACDTGGYGSWDTRQMFF. This sequence joins TRDV2 and TRDJ3, with 11 nucleotides matching TRDD3. V trimming: 1 base; J trimming: 4 bases; junction bases outside the gene matches: 5. Germline loops: CDR1 GEAIGNYY, CDR2 EKD. This CDR3 spans 18 amino acids.